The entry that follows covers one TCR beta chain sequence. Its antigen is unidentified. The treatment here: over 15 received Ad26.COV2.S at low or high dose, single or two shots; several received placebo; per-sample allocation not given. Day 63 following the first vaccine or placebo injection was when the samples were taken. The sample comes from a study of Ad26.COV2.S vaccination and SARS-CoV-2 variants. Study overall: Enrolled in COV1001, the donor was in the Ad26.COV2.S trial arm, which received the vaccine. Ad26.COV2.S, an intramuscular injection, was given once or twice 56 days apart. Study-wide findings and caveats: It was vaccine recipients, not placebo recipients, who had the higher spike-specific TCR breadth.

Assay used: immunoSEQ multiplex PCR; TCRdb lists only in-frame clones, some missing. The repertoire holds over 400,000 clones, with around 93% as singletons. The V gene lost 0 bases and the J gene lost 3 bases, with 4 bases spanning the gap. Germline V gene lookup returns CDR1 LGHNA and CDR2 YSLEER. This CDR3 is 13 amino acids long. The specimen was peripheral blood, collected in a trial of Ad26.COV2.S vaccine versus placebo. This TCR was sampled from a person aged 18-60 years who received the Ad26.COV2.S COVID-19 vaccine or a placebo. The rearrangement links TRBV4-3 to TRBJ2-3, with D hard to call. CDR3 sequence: CASSQEGTDTQYF. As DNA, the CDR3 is TGCGCCAGCAGCCAAGAAGGGACAGATACGCAGTATTTT.